The 26 T cell receptor beta chains below come from one sample, sequenced in a study of CD8+CD57+ T cells in acquired aplastic anemia. Genomic DNA constituted the template upon which TCR beta VDJ and CDR3 profiling was performed. One entry per CDR3 protein, called by TCRdb with MiXCR from the reads. The table includes about 130,000 distinct CDR3 sequences, 41% detected once. The material sequenced was sorted CD4+, CD8+, or CD8+CD57+ T cells (not recorded which) from PBMCs. Source of these receptors: a human donor in good health, serving as a control.

In its sample, this clonotype was seen many times. The chain links TRBV5-1 to TRBJ1-1; TRBD1 is a possible D gene (5 bases). Germline V gene sequence: CDR1 SGHRS, CDR2 YFSETQ. The CDR3 sequence is 13 residues long. V was cut by 4 bases and J by 6 bases, with 13 bases left in between. The CDR3 region has the DNA TGCGCCAGCAGCCCCAACCAGGGATCTGAAGCTTTCTTT. It specifies CASSPNQGSEAFF.

This clonotype was picked up many times. The chain's CDR3 is CASRHTRRSGANVLTF. In DNA, the CDR3 is TGTGCCAGCAGACACACCCGCCGCTCTGGGGCCAACGTCCTGACTTTC. The rearrangement uses TRBV28 and TRBJ2-6; D unresolved. The CDR3 spans 16 residues. Trimming took off 6 bases at V and 0 bases at J, with 12 bases between the two ends. Germline CDR1 reads MDHEN; CDR2 reads SYDVKM.

This clonotype came up many times. The CDR3 bases are TGTGCCAGCAGCCAAGCAGGGGTGCGGAACACTGAAGCTTTCTTT. Translation gives CASSQAGVRNTEAFF. The V call is TRBV14, the J call TRBJ1-1; possibly TRBD1 for D (6 bases). The CDR3 has 15 amino acids. Per germline, CDR1 SGHDN and CDR2 FVKESK. V lost 1 base and J lost 1, with 10 bases in between.

V gene TRBV29-1 combines with J gene TRBJ2-1; 9 bases map to TRBD1. This CDR3 is 13 amino acids long. CDR1 and CDR2 (germline): SQVTM, ANQGSEA. CDR3 bases: TGCAGGTTGGGACAGGGTTTCCACAATGAGCAGTTCTTC. It is translated as CRLGQGFHNEQFF.

The CDR3 reads CASRPGLESYGYTF. The CDR3 DNA reads TGTGCCAGCAGGCCGGGCCTAGAGAGCTATGGCTACACCTTC. The genes are TRBV2 and TRBJ1-2; D uncertain. The CDR3 has 14 amino acids. The germline V gene encodes CDR1 SNHLY and CDR2 FYNNEI. Trimming cost V 6 bases and J 4 bases, with 15 bases left between them.

The V call is TRBV2, the J call TRBJ2-3, with TRBD2 matching 15 bases. The CDR3 consists of 16 residues. Looked up from germline, CDR1 is SNHLY and CDR2 is FYNNEI. The V gene end was trimmed by 2 bases and the J gene end by 5 bases; junction bases not matched to a gene: 2. The DNA of the CDR3 is TGTGCCAGCAGTGAATGGACTAGCGGGGGGGAAGATACGCAGTATTTT. This translates into CASSEWTSGGEDTQYF. The whole variable domain, remainder taken from reference TRBV2 and TRBJ2-3, is EPEVTQTPSHQVTQMGQEVILRCVPISNHLYFYWYRQILGQKVEFLVSFYNNEISEKSEIFDDQFSVERPDGSNFTLKIRSTKLEDSAMYFCASSEWTSGGEDTQYFGPGTRLTVL.

This chain uses TRBV19 with TRBJ2-2, with D perhaps TRBD1 or TRBD2 (5 bases each). This CDR3 is 15 amino acids long. V shed 7 bases and J shed 0 bases, with 12 bases lying between them. Germline lookup yields CDR1 LNHDA and CDR2 SQIVND (reference sequence). The CDR3 is CASTDPGPNTGELFF. The CDR3 DNA reads as TGTGCCAGTACCGACCCGGGGCCGAACACCGGGGAGCTGTTTTTT.

This clonotype showed up just once. This chain links TRBV29-1 with TRBJ2-7; TRBD1 or TRBD2 may be the D gene (6 bases each). Germline V gene data show CDR1 as SQVTM and CDR2 as ANQGSEA. There are 12 residues in the CDR3. V was shortened by 6 bases and J by 9 bases, with 18 bases between the two germline ends. The CDR3 reads CSVLKGGKGQYF. CDR3 in DNA: TGCAGCGTGCTAAAAGGGGGGAAGGGGCAGTACTTC.

This clonotype was recorded only once. V usage is TRBV7-8 and J usage is TRBJ1-6; D may be TRBD1 (6 bases). The CDR3 sequence is 14 residues long. Trimming left V 3 bases short and J 8 bases short, with 11 bases between. Germline CDR1 SGHVS, CDR2 FQNEAQ. The CDR3 is CASSLGGGHSPLHF. Written as DNA, the CDR3 is TGTGCCAGCAGCTTGGGAGGGGGACATTCACCCCTCCACTTT.

The chain uses TRBV19 and TRBJ2-7; 7 nucleotides agree with TRBD1. The J segment lost 4 bases and the V segment lost 6 bases, leaving 6 bases of the junction unmatched. The germline V gene encodes CDR1 LNHDA and CDR2 SQIVND (reference sequence). The CDR3 has 13 amino acids. Here the CDR3 DNA reads TGTGCCAGTAGAGGGGACAGTGATTACGAGCAGTACTTC. It yields the protein CASRGDSDYEQYF.

In this sample, this clonotype turned up many times. The V call is TRBV14, the J call TRBJ2-1; a weak D match, TRBD1 (5 bases). The CDR3 sequence is 14 residues long. V was pared by 4 bases and J by 6 bases, with 13 bases between. Germline V gene sequence: CDR1 SGHDN, CDR2 FVKESK. The CDR3 region has the DNA TGTGCCAGCAGCCGCCCAGGGAATTTCAATGAGCAGTTCTTC. Protein sequence: CASSRPGNFNEQFF.

This clonotype has at least ten counts. The genes are TRBV6-1 and TRBJ2-7, with D possibly matching TRBD2 (6 bases). The CDR3 is made up of 14 amino acids. Germline V CDR1 and CDR2: MNHNS, SASEGT. V dropped 6 bases and J dropped 1 base, with 13 bases sitting between them. CDR3 DNA: TGTGCCAGCAGCTCCGGGACTGGGTCCTACGAGCAGTACTTC. Translated: CASSSGTGSYEQYF.

This chain uses TRBV12-3 or TRBV12-4 with TRBJ2-2, with D unclear. This CDR3 is built from 13 residues. Trimming took 5 bases from V and 6 from J, leaving 10 bases between them. The DNA for the CDR3 is TGTGCCAGCAGTGTAGGGTTGCCCGGGGAGCTGTTTTTT. It is translated as CASSVGLPGELFF.

This clonotype was picked up many times. J is TRBJ2-3 and V is TRBV7-2; D perhaps matches TRBD2 (8 bases). The CDR3 loop spans 13 amino acids. V gave up 5 bases and J gave up 11 bases, with 17 bases separating them. Germline V gene sequence: CDR1 SGHTA, CDR2 FQGNSA. CDR3 DNA sequence: TGTGCCAGCAGCCCGGGACAGCGGGGGATGCAGTATTTT. Amino acid sequence: CASSPGQRGMQYF.

This clonotype occurred a few times. CDR3 bases: TGCGCCAGCAGCTTAACCGGGACAGGGACCATGAACACTGAAGCTTTCTTT. Protein sequence: CASSLTGTGTMNTEAFF. The V gene is TRBV5-1, the J gene TRBJ1-1, with TRBD1 matching over 9 bases. Per the germline V gene, CDR1 is SGHRS and CDR2 is YFSETQ. This CDR3 is 17 amino acids long. V shed 2 bases and J 0 bases; nucleotides not matched to a gene: 8.

This clonotype came up many times. V and J are TRBV6-1 and TRBJ1-3; D is unresolved. V dropped 8 bases and J dropped 0 bases, with 11 bases sitting between them. The CDR3 has 14 amino acids. Per germline, CDR1 MNHNS and CDR2 SASEGT. This CDR3 is CASSDPFSGNTIYF. CDR3 DNA: TGTGCCAGCTCAGATCCCTTCTCTGGAAACACCATATATTTT.

The chain joins TRBV29-1 to TRBJ1-1; D unresolved. The CDR3 sequence is 11 residues long. The V gene lost 4 bases and the J gene lost 7 bases, with 10 bases spanning the gap. Germline values: CDR1 SQVTM, CDR2 ANQGSEA. Written as DNA, the CDR3 is TGCAGCGTTGGTGGAGGGCTTGAAGCTTTCTTT. Residues: CSVGGGLEAFF.

Many counts were recorded for this clonotype. This chain connects TRBV5-1 to TRBJ2-7; D uncertain. V was clipped by 3 bases and J by 3 bases, with 10 bases between them. CDR3 length: 13 residues. The V gene's germline CDR1 is SGHRS and CDR2 YFSETQ. CDR3 sequence reads: CASSYSPIYEQYF. The DNA of the CDR3 is TGCGCCAGCAGCTACTCCCCCATCTACGAGCAGTACTTC.

In its sample, this clonotype was seen many times. The V gene is TRBV5-4, the J gene TRBJ2-7, with 8 nucleotides matching TRBD1. The CDR3 has 15 amino acids. The J segment lost 4 bases and the V segment lost 2 bases, leaving 8 bases of the junction unmatched. CDR1 SGHNT and CDR2 YYREEE come from the germline V gene (reference sequence). In DNA, the CDR3 is TGTGCCAGCAGCTTCTTGACAGGGGCAGATTACGAGCAGTACTTC. It translates to CASSFLTGADYEQYF. Together with reference TRBV5-4 and TRBJ2-7, the CDR3 gives the full variable domain: ETGVTQSPTHLIKTRGQQVTLRCSSQSGHNTVSWYQQALGQGPQFIFQYYREEENGRGNFPPRFSGLQFPNYSSELNVNALELDDSALYLCASSFLTGADYEQYFGPGTRLTVT.

This clonotype was detected many times. The chain is built from TRBV3-1 and TRBJ2-7, with 7 bases aligning to TRBD1. Germline trimming cut 3 bases from V and 6 bases from J; bases unmatched to any gene: 8. CDR1 and CDR2 from the germline V gene are LGHDT and YNNKEL (reference sequence). There are 14 residues in the CDR3. The CDR3 nucleotides are TGTGCCAGCAGCCAGGTGGGACAGACTCTCGAGCAGTACTTC. This codes for CASSQVGQTLEQYF.

This clonotype was counted at least ten times. The chain carries TRBV27 and TRBJ1-1; D uncertain. The length of the CDR3 is 14 residues. Germline V gene sequence: CDR1 MNHEY, CDR2 SMNVEV (reference sequence). Trimming took 3 bases from V and 4 from J, leaving 12 bases between them. The CDR3 reads CASSFEERSTEAFF. CDR3 coding DNA: TGTGCCAGCAGTTTCGAGGAGAGGAGCACTGAAGCTTTCTTT.

At least ten counts were recorded for this clonotype. The J gene is TRBJ2-6, the V gene TRBV11-2; D might be TRBD2 (5 bases). The CDR3 is 15 amino acids. Germline V lookup: CDR1 SGHAT, CDR2 FQNNGV. V was shortened by 3 bases and J by 2 bases, with 8 bases between the two germline ends. The chain's CDR3 is CASSLRATGANVLTF. The CDR3 bases are TGTGCCAGCAGCTTGCGGGCGACTGGGGCCAACGTCCTGACTTTC.

The gene calls are TRBV19 and TRBJ1-2; TRBD1 aligns across 9 bases. This CDR3 contains 14 residues. CDR1 is LNHDA, CDR2 SQIVND, per germline (reference sequence). Trimming at V came to 4 bases and at J to 6 bases, leaving 6 bases not matched to a gene. The chain's CDR3 is CASSTQGTGNGYTF. The CDR3 DNA reads as TGTGCCAGTAGTACGCAAGGGACAGGGAATGGCTACACCTTC.

The genes are TRBV2 and TRBJ2-1; no clear D. Trimming pared 8 bases from V and 6 bases from J, leaving 20 bases between. The germline V gene encodes CDR1 SNHLY and CDR2 FYNNEI. The CDR3 spans 15 residues. CDR3 in amino acids: CASDEGRIIGNEQFF. CDR3 nucleotide sequence: TGTGCCAGCGATGAAGGGCGCATTATAGGCAATGAGCAGTTCTTC. Using reference TRBV2 and TRBJ2-1 for the parts outside the CDR3, the full variable domain is EPEVTQTPSHQVTQMGQEVILRCVPISNHLYFYWYRQILGQKVEFLVSFYNNEISEKSEIFDDQFSVERPDGSNFTLKIRSTKLEDSAMYFCASDEGRIIGNEQFFGPGTRLTVL.

As for this clonotype: It is unclear where the CDR3 begins or ends on the DNA, so no DNA is shown, and the CDR3 is as TCRdb lists it. The chain links TRBV29-1 to TRBJ1-4; TRBD1 was called by the table and not checked on the DNA. Germline V CDR1 and CDR2: SQVTM, ANQGSEA. The CDR3 spans 14 residues, counting both ends. The CDR3 is CSACVDRAGGNCFF.

This chain links TRBV7-2 with TRBJ1-1; D gene ambiguous. The CDR3 contains 13 residues. Germline values: CDR1 SGHTA, CDR2 FQGNSA. V was pared by 5 bases and J by 4 bases, with 11 bases between. The CDR3 region has the DNA TGTGCCAGCAGCGAGGCTGAGAGCACTGAAGCTTTCTTT. Translated, it gives CASSEAESTEAFF.